In this sample, the clone carrying this T cell receptor beta chain turned up many times. Amplification yielded TCR beta CDR3 regions, with RNA transcripts as the source. The HTBI set primed first-round TCR CDR3 RT-PCR. TCRdb called the multiplex PCR reads again in MiXCR, with one record for every CDR3 protein. This sample carries 150,000 or so distinct CDR3 sequences, about 20% of them seen once, and the ten largest clones take about two thirds. Deletions cut 4 bases from V and 0 bases from J, with 10 bases between. Germline V gene data show CDR1 as MDHEN and CDR2 as SYDVKM. The CDR3 is made up of 16 amino acids. This record comes from a study of T cells in Graves' hyperthyroidism and ophthalmopathy. Study summary: Blood was drawn when the patient was first diagnosed and still untreated.

The receptor's source is a woman in her fifties or sixties with Graves' hyperthyroidism that later progressed to Graves' ophthalmopathy. The sequenced material came from blood. The J gene is TRBJ2-6, the V gene TRBV28; D ambiguous. The CDR3 DNA follows: TGTGCCAGCAGTTCAATACGGGCCTCTGGGGCCAACGTCCTGACTTTC. Protein sequence: CASSSIRASGANVLTF.